One sample yielded the 26 T cell receptor beta chains listed below, sequenced in a study of blood T cell repertoires in COVID-19. Clones were sequenced by immunoSEQ multiplex PCR, and TCRdb holds only the in-frame ones, with some missing. The profile shows about 91,000 clones, about 75% of them singletons. The sample taken for sequencing was peripheral blood. These receptors were collected from an elderly woman with acute or convalescent COVID-19.

The gene calls are TRBV27 and TRBJ2-2; D might be TRBD2 (8 bases). The CDR3 sequence is 14 residues long. The V gene lost 2 bases and the J gene lost 11 bases, with 15 bases spanning the gap. Looked up from germline, CDR1 is MNHEY and CDR2 is SMNVEV (reference sequence). The CDR3 sequence is CASSLQGGLGELFF. DNA for the CDR3: TGTGCCAGCAGTTTACAGGGGGGACTAGGAGAGCTGTTTTTT.

J is TRBJ1-6 and V is TRBV4-2, with 7 bases that match TRBD1. Germline V lookup: CDR1 LGHNA, CDR2 YNFKEQ. V lost 1 base, J lost 7 bases, and 4 bases stayed unmatched. The CDR3 covers 15 residues. The CDR3 coding sequence is TGTGCCAGCAGCCAAGGACAGGGTGGGAATTCACCCCTCCACTTT. This translates into CASSQGQGGNSPLHF.

The CDR3 DNA follows: TGTGCCAGCAGTCAGTCGACAGGGGGCTATGAGTCACCCCTCCACTTT. Translating gives CASSQSTGGYESPLHF. The V gene is TRBV27, the J gene TRBJ1-6; 10 positions agree with TRBD1. Germline CDR1 and CDR2: MNHEY and SMNVEV (reference sequence). V shed 5 bases, J shed 10 bases, and the junction held 11 bases outside the gene matches. This CDR3 contains 16 residues.

V usage is TRBV7-9 and J usage is TRBJ2-1, with a tentative D call TRBD1 (6 bases). V lost 2 bases and J 1 base, leaving 15 bases between the germline ends. Germline V gene lookup returns CDR1 SEHNR and CDR2 FQNEAQ (reference sequence). This CDR3 contains 17 residues. The DNA of the CDR3 is TGTGCCAGCAGCTTATCCCTAGGGGGAGCTTCCTACAATGAGCAGTTCTTC. This codes for CASSLSLGGASYNEQFF.

This clone was counted a single time. The gene calls are TRBV5-1 and TRBJ1-2; 7 bases line up with TRBD1. V lost 2 bases and J lost 6; bases outside the gene matches: 16. There are 17 residues in the CDR3. The germline gives CDR1 SGHRS, CDR2 YFSETQ. The CDR3: CASSFTGEPGQRDGYTF. In nucleotides, the CDR3 is TGCGCCAGCAGCTTTACAGGGGAACCGGGGCAGAGAGATGGCTACACCTTC.

For this clone: This sample includes further DNA sequences coding for the same CDR3. The chain couples TRBV11-3 to TRBJ1-1; TRBD1 might be the D (6 bases). This CDR3 has 13 amino acids. V was cut by 5 bases and J by 1 base, with 8 bases left in between. The germline V gene has CDR1 SGHNT and CDR2 YENEEA. CDR3 bases: TGTGCCAGCAGCATACAGGGGAACACTGAAGCTTTCTTT. It codes for CASSIQGNTEAFF.

This clone came up a few times. The chain combines TRBV6-6 with TRBJ1-2; 11 positions agree with TRBD1. The CDR3 sequence is 15 residues long. The junction had 5 bases not matched to a gene; V was cut back by 5 bases and J by 3 bases. Per the germline V gene, CDR1 is MNHNY and CDR2 is SVGAGI (reference sequence). The CDR3, as DNA: TGTGCCAGCAGTGATAGGACAGGGGGCTACTATGGCTACACCTTC. Protein product: CASSDRTGGYYGYTF.

This chain uses TRBV10-3 with TRBJ2-2, with D possibly TRBD2 on 6 matching bases. Germline V gene lookup returns CDR1 ENHRY and CDR2 SYGVKD. CDR3 size: 16 residues. Trimming removed 4 bases at V and 2 bases at J, with 14 bases between. Here the CDR3 reads CAISAGSGVNTGELFF. The CDR3 DNA follows: TGTGCCATCAGTGCCGGGAGCGGCGTAAACACCGGGGAGCTGTTTTTT.

This clone was recorded only once. V usage is TRBV6-5 and J usage is TRBJ1-2; 9 nucleotides agree with TRBD1. Per the germline V gene, CDR1 is MNHEY and CDR2 is SVGAGI. Trimming took 7 bases from V and 3 from J; bases not matched to a gene: 9. The length of the CDR3 is 15 residues. The CDR3 region has the DNA TGTGCCAGCAAGACACAGGGGGCTGTTGACTATGGCTACACCTTC. Its translation: CASKTQGAVDYGYTF.

V gene TRBV7-9 combines with J gene TRBJ1-6, with TRBD1 identical over 8 bases. The CDR3 is 15 residues long. V was pared by 4 bases and J by 10 bases, with 9 bases of the junction left unmatched. Germline V gene sequence: CDR1 SEHNR, CDR2 FQNEAQ (reference sequence). CDR3 residues: CASSSGQGGRSPLHF. CDR3 DNA: TGTGCCAGCAGCTCAGGACAGGGTGGGCGCTCACCCCTCCACTTT.

The rearrangement links TRBV19 to TRBJ2-7, with D maybe TRBD1 (6 bases). Germline-derived CDR1 and CDR2 are LNHDA and SQIVND (reference sequence). V shed 6 bases and J shed 2 bases, with 17 bases lying between them. The CDR3 is 15 residues long. The CDR3 coding sequence is TGTGCCAGTAGGAAACAGGGAGATAGTGCCTACGAGCAGTACTTC. The encoded protein is CASRKQGDSAYEQYF.

This chain uses TRBV4-1 with TRBJ1-6, with TRBD1 matching 9 bases. This CDR3 is built from 13 residues. The junction had 7 bases not matched to a gene; V was cut back by 8 bases and J by 11 bases. Looked up from germline, CDR1 is MGHRA and CDR2 is YSYEKL. CDR3 protein: CASLGDRDTPLHF. CDR3 bases: TGCGCCAGCTTAGGGGACAGGGATACACCCCTCCACTTT.

The chain employs TRBV24-1 and TRBJ2-1; D remains ambiguous. CDR3 length: 13 amino acids. V was pared by 0 bases and J by 10 bases, with 9 bases between. Germline V CDR1 and CDR2: KGHDR, SFDVKD. Written as DNA, the CDR3 is TGTGCCACCAGTGATTTGGACGCAGGAGAGCAGTTCTTC. This codes for CATSDLDAGEQFF.

The chain combines TRBV28 with TRBJ1-2; 9 bases are shared with TRBD1. Trimming cost V 8 bases and J 7 bases; bases outside gene matches: 5. The CDR3 is made up of 12 amino acids. From germline, CDR1 is MDHEN and CDR2 SYDVKM. CDR3 protein: CASWDREAGYTF. In DNA form, the CDR3 reads TGTGCCAGCTGGGACAGGGAGGCTGGCTACACCTTC.

The J gene is TRBJ1-5, the V gene TRBV5-1; TRBD1 is a possible D gene (6 bases). V was clipped by 0 bases and J by 0 bases, with 7 bases between them. CDR1 SGHRS and CDR2 YFSETQ come from the germline V gene. CDR3 length: 15 amino acids. In nucleotides, the CDR3 is TGCGCCAGCAGCTTGGCAGGGGATAGCAATCAGCCCCAGCATTTT. It yields the protein CASSLAGDSNQPQHF.

The V call is TRBV20-1, the J call TRBJ1-5; D remains ambiguous. Looked up from germline, CDR1 is DFQATT and CDR2 is SNEGSKA (reference sequence). CDR3 length: 12 residues. The ends were cut back, 3 bases at V and 7 bases at J, with 10 bases in the middle. This chain's CDR3 is CSASSGAQPQHF. The CDR3 DNA reads as TGCAGTGCTAGTTCCGGAGCCCAGCCCCAGCATTTT.

DNA of the CDR3: TGTGCCAGCAGCGCCGGGACAGGGGTAAGCACTGAAGCTTTCTTT. It yields the protein CASSAGTGVSTEAFF. The V call is TRBV9, the J call TRBJ1-1; 10 nucleotides line up with TRBD1. CDR3 size: 15 residues. V dropped 3 bases and J dropped 4; count of bases not matched to a gene: 6. CDR1 is SGDLS, CDR2 YYNGEE, per germline.

This clone was detected a few times. This chain joins TRBV5-1 and TRBJ1-2, with 9 bases lining up with TRBD1. In germline, CDR1 is SGHRS, CDR2 YFSETQ. The CDR3 is made up of 17 amino acids. V was clipped by 4 bases and J by 7 bases; unmatched bases: 17. This CDR3 is CASSQGGTGNFESGYTF. CDR3 in DNA: TGCGCCAGCAGCCAAGGCGGGACAGGGAATTTTGAAAGTGGCTACACCTTC.

This clone was seen a handful of times. The chain combines TRBV6-5 with TRBJ1-5, with 10 bases matching TRBD1. Germline V gene sequence: CDR1 MNHEY, CDR2 SVGAGI. The V segment lost 4 bases and the J segment 3 bases; nucleotides outside the gene matches: 6. CDR3 length: 16 amino acids. CDR3 protein: CASSSEGQGHNQPQHF. CDR3 in DNA: TGTGCCAGCAGTTCGGAGGGACAGGGGCACAATCAGCCCCAGCATTTT.

This clone was found many times. The chain links TRBV5-4 to TRBJ2-7; the D gene is possibly TRBD1 (6 bases). V lost 4 bases and J 0 bases, leaving 14 bases between the germline ends. Germline assignment: CDR1 SGHNT and CDR2 YYREEE (reference sequence). The CDR3 is made up of 15 amino acids. The CDR3 DNA is TGTGCCAGCAGCCTACAGGGCTCCAACTCCTACGAGCAGTACTTC. It yields the protein CASSLQGSNSYEQYF.

The chain carries TRBV4-2 and TRBJ1-2; a weak D match, TRBD1 (6 bases). This CDR3 region has 14 residues. V was clipped by 5 bases and J by 0 bases, with 10 bases between them. Germline CDR1 reads LGHNA; CDR2 reads YNFKEQ. The CDR3 sequence: CASSSQGTNYGYTF. CDR3 DNA: TGTGCCAGCAGCTCCCAGGGGACTAACTATGGCTACACCTTC.

This clone came up a few times. The chain recombines TRBV19 with TRBJ2-5, with 7 bases matching TRBD1. Trimming removed 4 bases from V and 5 bases from J; junction bases left unmatched: 4. CDR1 and CDR2 from the germline V gene are LNHDA and SQIVND (reference sequence). The CDR3 extends over 13 amino acids. The DNA for the CDR3 is TGTGCCAGTAGTAACAGGGGTACGGAGACCCAGTACTTC. Its protein is CASSNRGTETQYF.

This chain links TRBV5-1 with TRBJ2-2, with TRBD2 as a possible D gene (6 bases). The CDR3 has 16 amino acids. V lost 5 bases to trimming and J lost 5 bases, with 19 bases between them. Germline V gives CDR1 SGHRS, CDR2 YFSETQ. The CDR3, as DNA: TGCGCCAGCAGGGATAGGGCAGGGAGGAGGACCGGGGAGCTGTTTTTT. Protein sequence: CASRDRAGRRTGELFF.

This chain connects TRBV29-1 to TRBJ2-3, with D possibly being TRBD2 (6 bases). This CDR3 is 12 amino acids long. CDR1 is SQVTM, CDR2 ANQGSEA, per germline. Trimming stripped 1 base from V and 9 bases from J, with 11 bases between. The chain's CDR3 is CSVEGDSRTQYF. The CDR3 DNA reads as TGCAGCGTTGAAGGGGACTCCAGGACGCAGTATTTT.

This chain connects TRBV10-3 to TRBJ2-2; a possible D gene is TRBD1 (6 bases). The CDR3 covers 14 residues. Per the germline V gene, CDR1 is ENHRY and CDR2 is SYGVKD. V lost 6 bases to trimming and J lost 3 bases, with 11 bases between them. As DNA, the CDR3 is TGTGCCATCAGAAAGTCAGGGGACACCGGGGAGCTGTTTTTT. Its translation: CAIRKSGDTGELFF.

The V and J genes are TRBV5-5 and TRBJ1-2; 9 nucleotides match TRBD1. This CDR3 contains 15 residues. The V and J ends lost 4 bases and 7 bases, in that order; junction bases with no gene match: 11. The germline V gene has CDR1 SGHKS and CDR2 YYEKEE (reference sequence). The CDR3 loop reads CASSRPGTGIGGYTF. The CDR3 DNA sequence: TGTGCCAGCAGCCGTCCCGGGACAGGGATAGGTGGCTACACCTTC.